These 12 T cell receptor beta chains originate from one sample sequenced in a study of cytomegalovirus exposure and HLA in healthy donors. Primers included in the PCR were 60 Vbeta and 13 Jbeta primers. TCRdb's table, derived via immunoSEQ multiplex PCR, lists solely in-frame clones and lacks some. Of some 170,000 clones detected, 75% to 90% appear once; the ten largest clones hold under 6%. The sample was PBMCs. The receptor source for this set is a man aged 25-45 years in good health and CMV-seronegative.

The chain recombines TRBV7-2 with TRBJ2-7; TRBD1 matches 10 bases. The V gene end was trimmed by 5 bases and the J gene end by 3 bases; junction bases not matched to a gene: 16. The CDR3 covers 18 residues. Germline lookup yields CDR1 SGHTA and CDR2 FQGNSA. CDR3: CASSGPGQGSRGHYEQYF. Here the CDR3 DNA reads TGTGCCAGCAGCGGACCGGGACAGGGGTCGAGGGGGCACTACGAGCAGTACTTC.

This chain uses TRBV2 with TRBJ1-2; 7 bases map to TRBD1. This CDR3 contains 16 residues. Germline CDR1 SNHLY, CDR2 FYNNEI. Trimming removed 6 bases from V and 3 bases from J; junction bases left unmatched: 13. The CDR3 DNA follows: TGTGCCAGCAGCCTGACAGGGAGTCAGTCCTACTATGGCTACACCTTC. Translated, it gives CASSLTGSQSYYGYTF.

The V and J genes are TRBV7-9 and TRBJ1-6; no clear D gene. CDR1 and CDR2 from the germline V gene are SEHNR and FQNEAQ (reference sequence). Deletions cut 2 bases from V and 8 bases from J, with 19 bases between. This CDR3 is built from 17 residues. The CDR3 loop reads CASSLPSGPIEDSPLHF. The CDR3 nucleotides read TGTGCCAGCAGCTTACCAAGCGGGCCTATCGAGGATTCACCCCTCCACTTT.

The chain carries TRBV6-4 and TRBJ2-7; 8 bases match TRBD2. Trimming took 4 bases from V and 0 from J; bases not matched to a gene: 11. CDR3 size: 17 residues. Germline V gene data show CDR1 as MRHNA and CDR2 as SNTAGT. The CDR3 DNA is TGTGCCAGCAGTGTTAAAAGGAGCGGGAGCCTCTCCTACGAGCAGTACTTC. Residues: CASSVKRSGSLSYEQYF.

V usage is TRBV7-2 and J usage is TRBJ2-3, with TRBD2 as a possible D gene (6 bases). Per germline, CDR1 SGHTA and CDR2 FQGNSA. The V and J ends lost 5 bases and 9 bases respectively, with 18 bases between them. The CDR3 is 14 residues long. The CDR3 sequence: CASSHDPGRETQYF. Here the CDR3 DNA reads TGTGCCAGCAGCCACGACCCCGGGAGAGAAACGCAGTATTTT.

The chain is built from TRBV9 and TRBJ1-4; TRBD1 matches 9 bases. This CDR3 spans 16 amino acids. Germline V lookup: CDR1 SGDLS, CDR2 YYNGEE. The V segment lost 0 bases and the J segment 5 bases; nucleotides outside the gene matches: 5. The CDR3 is CASSVGIGTGNEKLFF. The CDR3 nucleotides are TGTGCCAGCAGCGTAGGGATCGGGACAGGGAATGAAAAACTGTTTTTT. The full variable domain, its missing parts supplied by reference TRBV9 and TRBJ1-4, is DSGVTQTPKHLITATGQRVTLRCSPRSGDLSVYWYQQSLDQGLQFLIQYYNGEERAKGNILERFSAQQFPDLHSELNLSSLELGDSALYFCASSVGIGTGNEKLFFGSGTQLSVL.

The CDR3, as DNA: TGTGCCAGCAGCTTACTGTCGGGGAGGGCGGAGACCCAGTACTTC. The encoded protein is CASSLLSGRAETQYF. This chain uses TRBV7-8 with TRBJ2-5; 7 bases map to TRBD2. This CDR3 has 15 amino acids. V gave up 2 bases and J gave up 5 bases; unmatched junction bases: 8. Germline V gene sequence: CDR1 SGHVS, CDR2 FQNEAQ. Filled out from reference TRBV7-8 and TRBJ2-5, the complete variable domain reads GAGVSQSPRYKVAKRGQDVALRCDPISGHVSLFWYQQALGQGPEFLTYFQNEAQLDKSGLPSDRFFAERPEGSVSTLKIQRTQQEDSAVYLCASSLLSGRAETQYFGPGTRLLVL.

The V and J genes are TRBV28 and TRBJ1-4; D is undetermined. This CDR3 comprises 14 residues. Germline lookup yields CDR1 MDHEN and CDR2 SYDVKM. V lost 4 bases to trimming and J lost 7 bases, with 13 bases between them. This CDR3 reads CASSSSPGFEKLFF. CDR3 coding DNA: TGTGCCAGCAGTTCATCACCGGGTTTTGAAAAACTGTTTTTT.

This clone was detected only once. CDR3 amino acids: CATSSRTGGYYGYTF. The CDR3 DNA reads TGTGCCACCAGCTCCCGGACAGGGGGCTACTATGGCTACACCTTC. The rearrangement joins TRBV15 to TRBJ1-2, with 11 bases matching TRBD1. Per the germline V gene, CDR1 is LNHNV and CDR2 is YYDKDF (reference sequence). The CDR3 spans 15 residues. The ends lost 5 bases at V and 3 bases at J; junction bases unmatched: 5.

J is TRBJ1-6 and V is TRBV30; 10 bases agree with TRBD1. Per germline, CDR1 GTSNPN and CDR2 SVGIG (reference sequence). V lost 0 bases, J lost 7 bases, and 6 bases stayed unmatched. CDR3 length equals 16 residues. In DNA, the CDR3 is TGTGCCTGGAGTGTCCGACCGGGACAGGGGAATTCACCCCTCCACTTT. Translating gives CAWSVRPGQGNSPLHF.

The V call is TRBV29-1, the J call TRBJ1-2; 10 nucleotides match TRBD1. This CDR3 region has 14 residues. The V gene end was trimmed by 6 bases and the J gene end by 4 bases; junction bases not matched to a gene: 8. Germline CDR1 is SQVTM and CDR2 is ANQGSEA. CDR3 DNA sequence: TGCAGCGTGTATGGGACAGGGGCTTTCTATGGCTACACCTTC. It encodes CSVYGTGAFYGYTF.

CDR3 DNA: TGCAGCGTCCCTAGCGGGGGCACCGGGGAGCTGTTTTTT. It encodes CSVPSGGTGELFF. V is TRBV29-1 and J is TRBJ2-2; 10 bases match TRBD2. Germline V gene lookup returns CDR1 SQVTM and CDR2 ANQGSEA. The CDR3 has 13 residues. J lost 4 bases, V lost 6 bases, and 2 bases had no gene match.